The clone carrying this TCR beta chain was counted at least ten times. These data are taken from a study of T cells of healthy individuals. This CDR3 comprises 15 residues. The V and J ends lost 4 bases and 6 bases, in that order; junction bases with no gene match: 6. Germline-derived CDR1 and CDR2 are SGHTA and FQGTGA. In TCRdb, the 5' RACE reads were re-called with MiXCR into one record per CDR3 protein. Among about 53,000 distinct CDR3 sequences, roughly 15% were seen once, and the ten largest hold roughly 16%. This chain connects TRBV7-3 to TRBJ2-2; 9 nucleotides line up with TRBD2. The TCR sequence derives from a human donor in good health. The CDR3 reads CASSSLAGSAGELFF. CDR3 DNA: TGTGCCAGCAGCTCTCTAGCGGGGTCGGCCGGGGAGCTGTTTTTT.